Presented here are 10 T cell receptor beta chains from one specimen sequenced in a study of beta chain features in type 1 diabetes. Reverse transcription of all isolated RNA meant that expressed TCRB transcripts were sequenced. Libraries were prepared by immunoSEQ multiplex PCR; TCRdb keeps only in-frame clonotypes and omits some of them. This table holds 300,000 to 450,000 clones, roughly 13% found once. Sequencing was carried out using naive CD4+ T cells from blood. The receptors were gathered from a man aged 18 to 30 in good health.

The rearrangement links TRBV5-1 to TRBJ1-1; perhaps TRBD1 as D (6 bases). Germline lookup yields CDR1 SGHRS and CDR2 YFSETQ. The CDR3 loop spans 12 amino acids. Between the trimmed V and J ends, which lost 3 bases and 5 bases, there was a span of 8 bases. For the CDR3, the DNA is TGCGCCAGCAGCTCAGGGGTTACTGAAGCTTTCTTT. This gives the protein CASSSGVTEAFF.

This clone was detected once. The V call is TRBV11-3, the J call TRBJ2-5; D unclear. The CDR3 spans 13 residues. The germline CDR1 and CDR2 sequences are SGHNT and YENEEA. With 5 bases removed from V and 3 bases from J, the gap between germline ends came to 10 bases. The CDR3 here is CASSRQVEETQYF. The CDR3 DNA is TGTGCCAGCAGCCGGCAGGTAGAAGAGACCCAGTACTTC.

This clone has more than one count but fewer than ten. The genes are TRBV30 and TRBJ2-7; TRBD2 might be the D (5 bases). There are 15 residues in the CDR3. Germline V gene data show CDR1 as GTSNPN and CDR2 as SVGIG (reference sequence). The V gene lost 3 bases and the J gene lost 3 bases, with 18 bases spanning the gap. CDR3 amino acids: CAWSYSGKANYEQYF. CDR3 DNA: TGTGCCTGGAGCTACTCCGGGAAGGCCAACTACGAGCAGTACTTC.

With regard to this clone: The sample contains more than one DNA sequence encoding this CDR3. The chain links TRBV5-1 to TRBJ2-7, with D possibly matching TRBD1 (5 bases). The V end was cut by 2 bases, the J end by 3 bases, with 12 bases between. This CDR3 contains 14 residues. Germline V CDR1 and CDR2: SGHRS, YFSETQ. CDR3 protein: CASSLRQTGYEQYF. CDR3 bases: TGCGCCAGCAGCTTAAGACAAACAGGCTACGAGCAGTACTTC.

The chain employs TRBV28 and TRBJ2-1, with 8 bases fitting TRBD2. Germline CDR1 reads MDHEN; CDR2 reads SYDVKM. The CDR3 consists of 14 residues. Losses at the gene ends were 6 bases for V and 8 bases for J; bases not matched to a gene: 9. CDR3 protein: CASRNSGKLYEQFF. Written as DNA, the CDR3 is TGTGCCAGCAGGAATAGCGGGAAACTGTATGAGCAGTTCTTC.

In its sample, this clone was seen a few times. V gene TRBV18 combines with J gene TRBJ2-3; D is undetermined. CDR1 and CDR2 (germline): KGHSH, LQKENI. V was trimmed by 6 bases and J by 0 bases, leaving 7 bases between them. The CDR3 is 13 residues long. CDR3 nucleotides: TGTGCCAGCTCTCTCCCTAGCACAGATACGCAGTATTTT. Translated: CASSLPSTDTQYF.

This clone was detected a few times. This rearrangement joins TRBV13 to TRBJ2-5, with 7 bases identical to TRBD2. Germline loops: CDR1 PRHDT, CDR2 FYEKMQ (reference sequence). The CDR3 is 15 residues long. V lost 3 bases and J lost 5; bases outside the gene matches: 9. CDR3 protein: CASSFPGGLLETQYF. In DNA form, the CDR3 reads TGTGCCAGCAGCTTCCCGGGGGGACTCCTGGAGACCCAGTACTTC.

This clone occurred a few times. This chain uses TRBV7-2 with TRBJ1-5, with 7 positions matching TRBD1. This CDR3 region has 13 residues. Germline CDR1 reads SGHTA; CDR2 reads FQGNSA. Unmatched junction bases numbered 5, after V lost 6 bases and J lost 6 bases. The CDR3 is CASSDRVGQPQHF. The CDR3 nucleotides read TGTGCCAGCAGTGACAGGGTAGGTCAGCCCCAGCATTTT.

There are a few counts of this clone. The V gene is TRBV5-1, the J gene TRBJ2-3, with a tentative D call TRBD2 (6 bases). The CDR3 loop spans 15 amino acids. V lost 4 bases to trimming and J lost 0 bases, with 12 bases between them. The V gene's germline CDR1 is SGHRS and CDR2 YFSETQ. CDR3 amino acids: CASSRTGTSTDTQYF. CDR3 bases: TGCGCCAGCAGCAGAACCGGGACTAGCACAGATACGCAGTATTTT.

The V call is TRBV18, the J call TRBJ2-7, with TRBD2 identical over 14 bases. The junction had 12 bases not matched to a gene; V was cut back by 5 bases and J by 6 bases. The length of the CDR3 is 17 residues. Germline V lookup: CDR1 KGHSH, CDR2 LQKENI. CDR3 bases: TGTGCCAGCTCATATGGGACTAGCGGGAGAGGAGCCCTCGAGCAGTACTTC. Translated, it gives CASSYGTSGRGALEQYF.